One sample yielded the 22 T cell receptor beta chains listed below, sequenced in a study of blood T cell repertoires in COVID-19. Generated by immunoSEQ multiplex PCR, the TCRdb table keeps only in-frame clones and is missing some. Among fewer than 95,000 clones, 89% were seen once, and the ten largest hold about 9.1%. Sequencing used peripheral blood. These receptors all stem from a man aged 50 to 59 with acute or convalescent COVID-19.

This sequence joins TRBV11-2 and TRBJ1-3; D is possibly TRBD1 (6 bases). There are 13 residues in the CDR3. Germline V gene data show CDR1 as SGHAT and CDR2 as FQNNGV. The germline V and J ends were trimmed by 5 bases and 4 bases, with 9 bases remaining between them. The CDR3: CASSADSGNTIYF. For the CDR3, the DNA is TGTGCCAGCAGCGCGGACAGCGGAAACACCATATATTTT.

J is TRBJ2-3 and V is TRBV11-1, with D tentatively TRBD2 (6 bases). The CDR3 extends over 15 amino acids. Germline V gives CDR1 SGHAT, CDR2 FQDESV (reference sequence). The V gene lost 5 bases and the J gene lost 2 bases, with 14 bases spanning the gap. The CDR3 region is CASSARTIHTDTQYF. In DNA form, the CDR3 reads TGTGCCAGCAGCGCCAGGACTATACACACAGATACGCAGTATTTT.

The gene calls are TRBV5-8 and TRBJ1-1, with 8 bases fitting TRBD1. The V gene end was trimmed by 9 bases and the J gene end by 0 bases; junction bases not matched to a gene: 7. Germline V gene lookup returns CDR1 SGHTS and CDR2 YDEGEE. CDR3 length: 14 amino acids. Here the CDR3 DNA reads TGTGCCACGCAACAGGGGGACCTGAACACTGAAGCTTTCTTT. Its protein product is CATQQGDLNTEAFF.

The chain recombines TRBV30 with TRBJ1-4; D remains unclear. Trimming shortened V by 2 bases and J by 3 bases, and 10 bases separated the two germline ends. This CDR3 is built from 14 residues. Germline V gives CDR1 GTSNPN, CDR2 SVGIG (reference sequence). The CDR3 here is CAWSKPPANEKLFF. As DNA, the CDR3 is TGTGCCTGGAGTAAGCCGCCCGCTAATGAAAAACTGTTTTTT.

The chain joins TRBV29-1 to TRBJ1-1, with 9 nucleotides matching TRBD1. Per the germline V gene, CDR1 is SQVTM and CDR2 is ANQGSEA. V dropped 6 bases and J dropped 4; count of bases not matched to a gene: 9. The CDR3 has 14 residues. The DNA of the CDR3 is TGCAGCGTAGTCCCGGGACAGGGTGTCACTGAAGCTTTCTTT. Protein product: CSVVPGQGVTEAFF.

A remark on this clone: In the same sample, other DNA sequences code for this CDR3. V usage is TRBV3-1 (or the pseudogene TRBV3-2) and J usage is TRBJ1-2, with TRBD1 matching 9 bases. This CDR3 region has 15 residues. Germline assignment: CDR1 LGHDT and CDR2 YNNKEL (reference sequence). V gave up 1 base and J gave up 4 bases; unmatched junction bases: 4. The CDR3 is CASSQGTGGAYGYTF. Written as DNA, the CDR3 is TGTGCCAGCAGCCAAGGAACAGGGGGCGCCTATGGCTACACCTTC.

V is TRBV5-8 and J is TRBJ1-4, with D possibly being TRBD1 (5 bases). Germline lookup yields CDR1 SGHTS and CDR2 YDEGEE. V was trimmed by 4 bases and J by 9 bases, leaving 22 bases between them. The CDR3 runs to 16 residues. CDR3 loop: CASSHRRGGGLKKLFF. The CDR3 DNA reads as TGTGCCAGCAGCCACAGAAGGGGCGGTGGGCTGAAAAAACTGTTTTTT.

The V gene is TRBV7-8, the J gene TRBJ1-2; possible D gene TRBD1, 5 bases. The ends were cut back, 2 bases at V and 5 bases at J, with 9 bases in the middle. The CDR3 contains 13 residues. Germline V gives CDR1 SGHVS, CDR2 FQNEAQ. The CDR3 region is CASSLLRVYGYTF. In nucleotides, the CDR3 is TGTGCCAGCAGCTTACTCAGGGTTTATGGCTACACCTTC.

This chain connects TRBV6-1 to TRBJ1-4; TRBD1 is a possible D gene (6 bases). In germline, CDR1 is MNHNS, CDR2 SASEGT. The V and J ends lost 4 bases and 7 bases respectively, with 19 bases between them. This CDR3 has 16 amino acids. CDR3 residues: CASSVSTGLHGEKLFF. DNA of the CDR3: TGTGCCAGCAGTGTCTCGACAGGTCTGCACGGTGAAAAACTGTTTTTT.

This CDR3 is CASRPETGSYGYTF. The CDR3 DNA reads TGCGCCAGCAGACCCGAGACAGGCAGCTATGGCTACACCTTC. The V gene is TRBV10-2, the J gene TRBJ1-2, with D perhaps matching TRBD1 (6 bases). CDR1 WSHSY and CDR2 SAAADI come from the germline V gene. The length of the CDR3 is 14 residues. V lost 6 bases to trimming and J lost 4 bases, with 15 bases between them.

J is TRBJ1-6 and V is TRBV11-2; the match to TRBD1 covers 11 bases. The CDR3 sequence is 15 residues long. Looked up from germline, CDR1 is SGHAT and CDR2 is FQNNGV. With V trimmed by 9 bases and J by 8 bases, 9 bases remained unmatched. The CDR3 sequence is CASTTGTGGYSPLHF. CDR3 bases: TGTGCCAGTACTACCGGGACAGGGGGATATTCACCCCTCCACTTT. Full variable domain (remainder filled in from reference TRBV11-2 and TRBJ1-6): EAGVAQSPRYKIIEKRQSVAFWCNPISGHATLYWYQQILGQGPKLLIQFQNNGVVDDSQLPKDRFSAERLKGVDSTLKIQPAKLEDSAVYLCASTTGTGGYSPLHFGNGTRLTVT.

The chain links TRBV15 to TRBJ1-3, with D possibly matching TRBD1 (6 bases). CDR3 length equals 18 residues. Germline CDR1 reads LNHNV; CDR2 reads YYDKDF (reference sequence). V lost 5 bases and J 1 base, leaving 21 bases between the germline ends. Here the CDR3 DNA reads TGTGCCACCAGCGGATCGACAGGCCAAATTTTGTCTGGAAACACCATATATTTT. Translation gives CATSGSTGQILSGNTIYF. Combining the CDR3 with reference TRBV15 and TRBJ1-3 gives the whole variable domain DAMVIQNPRYQVTQFGKPVTLSCSQTLNHNVMYWYQQKSSQAPKLLFHYYDKDFNNEADTPDNFQSRRPNTSFCFLDIRSPGLGDTAMYLCATSGSTGQILSGNTIYFGEGSWLTVV.

The chain has TRBV6-5 and TRBJ1-6; D is possibly TRBD1 (6 bases). CDR1 is MNHEY and CDR2 is SVGAGI in the germline V gene. Trimming took off 2 bases at V and 9 bases at J, with 17 bases between the two ends. The CDR3 contains 16 residues. Written as DNA, the CDR3 is TGTGCCAGCAGTTACCACCAGACAGGAATAACTTCACCCCTCCACTTT. Its translation: CASSYHQTGITSPLHF.

This clone was observed once. The chain employs TRBV28 and TRBJ1-5, with unresolved D. The germline V and J ends were trimmed by 2 bases and 0 bases, with 5 bases remaining between them. Germline-derived CDR1 and CDR2 are MDHEN and SYDVKM. This CDR3 spans 14 amino acids. The CDR3 DNA follows: TGTGCCAGCAGTTTAGGCGGTAGCAATCAGCCCCAGCATTTT. Amino acids: CASSLGGSNQPQHF.

This clone turned up a few times. This chain joins TRBV29-1 and TRBJ1-1; maybe TRBD1 (5 bases). The CDR3 runs 11 residues. Germline lookup yields CDR1 SQVTM and CDR2 ANQGSEA. Trimming stripped 3 bases from V and 8 bases from J, with 10 bases between. The CDR3 DNA is TGCAGCGTTGAGAGAAACAGGGAAGCTTTCTTT. Its protein product is CSVERNREAFF.

The chain joins TRBV18 to TRBJ1-5; D unclear. Trimming stripped 3 bases from V and 1 base from J, with 10 bases between. Per germline, CDR1 KGHSH and CDR2 LQKENI. There are 15 residues in the CDR3. The CDR3, as DNA: TGTGCCAGCTCACCGGCCCGCGGAAGCAATCAGCCCCAGCATTTT. It specifies CASSPARGSNQPQHF.

V and J are TRBV7-9 and TRBJ1-6; no clear D. Germline loops: CDR1 SEHNR, CDR2 FQNEAQ (reference sequence). V was clipped by 5 bases and J by 2 bases, with 7 bases between them. The CDR3 loop spans 14 amino acids. The DNA of the CDR3 is TGTGCCAGCAGCCCCGCGCCCTATAATTCACCCCTCCACTTT. Encoded protein: CASSPAPYNSPLHF.

The CDR3 DNA sequence: TGTGCCAGCAGTCTACCGGGACAGTCCTACAATGAGCAGTTCTTC. It yields the protein CASSLPGQSYNEQFF. The J gene is TRBJ2-1, the V gene TRBV6-5, with TRBD1 matching 7 bases. Trimming at V came to 5 bases and at J to 1 base, leaving 5 bases not matched to a gene. The CDR3 loop spans 15 amino acids. Germline V gene data show CDR1 as MNHEY and CDR2 as SVGAGI.

This chain connects TRBV19 to TRBJ1-1, with D perhaps TRBD1 (5 bases). This CDR3 is built from 15 residues. V gave up 5 bases and J gave up 5 bases, with 18 bases separating them. Per the germline V gene, CDR1 is LNHDA and CDR2 is SQIVND (reference sequence). CDR3 protein: CASSSGTQGRTEAFF. DNA for the CDR3: TGTGCCAGTAGTTCCGGGACTCAGGGAAGGACTGAAGCTTTCTTT.

The chain combines TRBV5-1 with TRBJ1-1; TRBD1 might be the D (6 bases). The CDR3 length is 15 residues. V gave up 6 bases and J gave up 3 bases, with 18 bases separating them. Germline V gene sequence: CDR1 SGHRS, CDR2 YFSETQ. Here the CDR3 reads CASTTLGGPDTEAFF. Written as DNA, the CDR3 is TGCGCCAGCACCACCCTGGGGGGGCCGGACACTGAAGCTTTCTTT. Variable domain in full (rest from reference TRBV5-1 and TRBJ1-1): KAGVTQTPRYLIKTRGQQVTLSCSPISGHRSVSWYQQTPGQGLQFLFEYFSETQRNKGNFPGRFSGRQFSNSRSEMNVSTLELGDSALYLCASTTLGGPDTEAFFGQGTRLTVV.

This chain joins TRBV28 and TRBJ1-3; no clear D. V lost 5 bases, J lost 7 bases, and 18 bases lay in between. Germline values: CDR1 MDHEN, CDR2 SYDVKM. This CDR3 has 15 amino acids. CDR3 residues: CASSRNPPARNTIYF. CDR3 coding DNA: TGTGCCAGCAGTCGAAATCCCCCGGCGAGGAACACCATATATTTT. Full variable domain (outside the CDR3, taken from reference TRBV28 and TRBJ1-3): DVKVTQSSRYLVKRTGEKVFLECVQDMDHENMFWYRQDPGLGLRLIYFSYDVKMKEKGDIPEGYSVSREKKERFSLILESASTNQTSMYLCASSRNPPARNTIYFGEGSWLTVV.

The gene calls are TRBV12-5 and TRBJ2-1; 7 bases match TRBD2. The CDR3 sequence is 15 residues long. CDR1 is LGHNT, CDR2 FRNRAP, per germline. After removal of 0 bases from V and 5 bases from J, the junction contained 4 bases not matched to a gene. CDR3 residues: CASGLVAGNHNEQFF. CDR3 in DNA: TGTGCTAGTGGTTTGGTAGCGGGGAACCACAATGAGCAGTTCTTC.